This T cell receptor (beta chain) was identified in a study of technical replicates of blood from a handful of donors. Only in-frame clones appear in the TCRdb table, and some are missing; sequencing was by immunoSEQ multiplex PCR. The sample has some 71,000 clones; approximately 97% are singletons. The V gene end was trimmed by 3 bases and the J gene end by 2 bases; junction bases not matched to a gene: 7. CDR1 and CDR2 (germline): LGHNT, FRNRAP. The CDR3 consists of 16 residues. The TCR sequence derives from a human donor in good health. The chain employs TRBV12-5 and TRBJ2-1, with TRBD2 identical over 7 bases. Sequences were obtained from T cells isolated from PBMCs. Here the CDR3 DNA reads TGTGCTAGTGGTTTAGACGGGAGGAATCCCTACAATGAGCAGTTCTTC. Its protein is CASGLDGRNPYNEQFF.